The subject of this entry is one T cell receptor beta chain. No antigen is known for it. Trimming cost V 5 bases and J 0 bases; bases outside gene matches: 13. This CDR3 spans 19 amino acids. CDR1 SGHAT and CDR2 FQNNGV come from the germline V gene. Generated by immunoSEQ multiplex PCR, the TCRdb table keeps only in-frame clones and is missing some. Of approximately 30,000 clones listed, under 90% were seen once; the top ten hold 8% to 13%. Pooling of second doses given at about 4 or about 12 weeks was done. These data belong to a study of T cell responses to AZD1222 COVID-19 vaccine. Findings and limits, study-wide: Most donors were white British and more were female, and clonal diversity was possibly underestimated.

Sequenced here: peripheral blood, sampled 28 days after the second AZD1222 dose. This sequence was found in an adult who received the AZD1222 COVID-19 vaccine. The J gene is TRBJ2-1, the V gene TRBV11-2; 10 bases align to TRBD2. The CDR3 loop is CASSTRLAGASSSYNEQFF. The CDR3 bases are TGTGCCAGCAGCACCCGCCTAGCGGGGGCCTCAAGCTCCTACAATGAGCAGTTCTTC.